A selection of T cell receptor beta chains follows, all from one sample in a study of CD8+CD57+ T cells in acquired aplastic anemia. TCRdb independently ran MiXCR on the reads; one entry per CDR3 protein. Among about 200,000 distinct CDR3 sequences listed, about 60% were seen once. Source material: sorted CD4+, CD8+, or CD8+CD57+ T cells (not recorded which) from PBMCs. Every receptor here comes from a human donor with aplastic anemia. CDR3s include the opening cysteine and the closing phenylalanine or tryptophan. D genes are given only for firm matches. Rows give clone size only sometimes, using once, few, many, or a class for an expanded clone.

>TRBV25-1|.|TRBJ2-1|.
CASSEVYNEQFF
TGTGCCAGCAGTGAAGTATACAATGAGCAGTTCTTC
>TRBV15|.|TRBJ2-2|.
CATSDTGELFF
TGTGCCACCAGCGACACCGGGGAGCTGTTTTTT
>TRBV7-2|.|TRBJ2-3|.
CASSNPRDASSYEQYF
TGTGCCAGCAGCAACCCGCGGGATGCCAGCTCCTACGAGCAGTATTTT
>TRBV29-1|TRBD1|TRBJ1-1|few
CSVGTGNTEAFF
TGCAGCGTCGGGACAGGGAACACTGAAGCTTTCTTT
>TRBV18|TRBD1|TRBJ2-7|.
CASSRQGAGEQYF
TGTGCCAGCTCACGACAGGGGGCCGGCGAGCAGTACTTC
>TRBV5-4|.|TRBJ2-1|.
CASSLGPNEQFF
TGTGCCAGCAGCTTAGGACCGAATGAGCAGTTCTTC
>TRBV20-1|.|TRBJ2-7|.
CSAEHYYEQYF
TGCAGTGCCGAACATTACTACGAGCAGTACTTC
>TRBV20-1|TRBD2|TRBJ2-5|.
CSALKLAGDQETQYF
TGCAGTGCCCTGAAACTAGCGGGGGACCAAGAGACCCAGTACTTC
>TRBV7-2|.|TRBJ1-6|.
CASSSPSGGGWDNSPLHF
TGTGCCAGCAGCTCCCCGTCCGGGGGCGGATGGGATAATTCACCCCTCCACTTT
>TRBV5-1|TRBD1|TRBJ2-3|.
CASSVAGQGPHTQYF
TGTGCCAGCAGCGTCGCCGGACAGGGCCCGCATACGCAGTATTTT
>TRBV7-3|.|TRBJ2-2|.
CASRTNTGELFF
TGTGCCAGCAGAACGAACACCGGGGAGCTGTTTTTT
>TRBV5-6|.|TRBJ2-7|.
CASSLWDGNGNYEQYF
TGTGCCAGCAGCTTGTGGGACGGCAATGGGAACTACGAGCAGTACTTC
>TRBV20-1|.|TRBJ1-1|once
CSARQYGTLEAFF
TGCAGTGCTAGACAATACGGGACCCTTGAAGCTTTCTTT
>TRBV20-1|.|TRBJ2-1|.
CSARGGGAKVTEQFF
TGCAGTGCTAGAGGGGGGGGGGCCAAGGTTACTGAGCAGTTCTTC
>TRBV7-6|TRBD1|TRBJ1-2|.
CASSDGTGGVGYTF
TGTGCCAGCAGCGATGGGACAGGGGGCGTTGGCTACACCTTC
>TRBV19|.|TRBJ2-7|.
CASASAYEQYF
TGTGCCAGCGCCTCAGCCTACGAGCAGTACTTC
>TRBV20-1|TRBD2|TRBJ2-3|.
CSARAGGPADTQYF
TGCAGTGCTAGAGCGGGAGGGCCAGCAGATACGCAGTATTTT
>TRBV6-6|.|TRBJ2-7|.
CASSYDWGPHEQYF
TGTGCCAGCAGTTACGACTGGGGTCCCCACGAGCAGTACTTC
>TRBV5-1|.|TRBJ1-1|.
CASSLEPGVNTEAFF
TGCGCCAGCAGCTTGGAGCCGGGTGTGAACACTGAAGCTTTCTTT
>TRBV24-1|.|TRBJ1-3|.
CATSDHLGGSTIYF
TGTGCCACCAGTGATCACCTGGGAGGAAGCACCATATATTTT
>TRBV29-1|.|TRBJ2-7|.
CSVDGTDYEQYF
TGCAGCGTTGACGGGACTGATTACGAGCAGTACTTC
>TRBV5-6|TRBD1|TRBJ1-1|.
CASSLGGTGKDTEAFF
TGTGCCAGCAGCTTGGGGGGGACAGGGAAGGACACTGAAGCTTTCTTT
>TRBV24-1|.|TRBJ2-3|once
CATSEGPTSFTDTQYF
TGTGCCACCAGTGAGGGACCGACAAGTTTTACAGATACGCAGTATTTT
>TRBV10-3|TRBD2|TRBJ2-7|.
CAISEKRTSGDEQYF
TGTGCCATCAGTGAGAAGAGGACTAGCGGTGACGAGCAGTACTTC
>TRBV7-4|TRBD1|TRBJ1-6|.
CASSSELQGDGSPLHF
TGTGCCAGCAGCTCCGAACTACAGGGGGACGGTTCACCCCTCCACTTT
>TRBV9|TRBD1|TRBJ1-5|once
CASSQDGQDNQPQHF
TGTGCCAGCAGCCAAGACGGACAGGACAATCAGCCCCAGCATTTT
>TRBV10-2|TRBD1|TRBJ2-7|few
CASSTGTGRYEQYF
TGCGCCAGCAGCACAGGGACAGGGAGATACGAGCAGTACTTC
>TRBV7-9|TRBD1|TRBJ2-3|many
CASSSPDRGADTQYF
TGTGCCAGCAGCTCCCCGGACAGGGGAGCAGATACGCAGTATTTT
>TRBV19|TRBD1|TRBJ1-5|once
CASRDRGSGGHQPQHF
TGTGCCAGTAGGGACAGGGGTAGTGGTGGACATCAGCCCCAGCATTTT
>TRBV15|.|TRBJ1-2|.
CATSIPDRYGYTF
TGTGCCACCAGCATTCCGGACCGGTATGGCTACACCTTC
>TRBV19|TRBD2|TRBJ2-1|once
CASTGTSGGHYNEQFF
TGTGCCAGTACCGGGACTAGCGGGGGACACTACAATGAGCAGTTCTTC